This T cell receptor (beta chain) was observed in a study of read filtering for tumor transcriptome and immune sequencing. The wider study: TCR-mapped reads were about 3.5 to 11 million with IR-seq versus roughly 85 to 1,400 with RNA-seq.

The library was built from roughly 400 ng RNA with molecular barcoded adaptors for alpha/delta and beta/gamma chains. TCRdb independently ran MiXCR on the reads; one entry per CDR3 protein. The table records around 50,000 distinct CDR3 sequences, 20% to 25% of them present only once. This clonotype was seen only a few times. Sequences were obtained from a population of CD138-negative cells sorted from bone marrow. The clonotype originates from a donor aged 40 or over with multiple myeloma.

The CDR3 reads CASSPLGVRGETQYF. The CDR3 bases are TGTGCCAGCAGCCCCCTAGGGGTTAGGGGTGAGACCCAGTACTTC. The rearrangement links TRBV9 to TRBJ2-5, with D perhaps matching TRBD1 (5 bases). This CDR3 has 15 amino acids. CDR1 SGDLS and CDR2 YYNGEE come from the germline V gene. V was pared by 4 bases and J by 5 bases, with 18 bases between.